The 14 T cell receptor beta chains below come from one sample, sequenced in a study of OX40 agonist ivuxolimab in advanced cancers. The method behind the library was the immunoSEQ multiplex PCR assay. As stored in TCRdb, this immuneACCESS dataset retains in-frame rearrangements with V and J assigned. A fraction of the clones does not appear; measured against another copy, unresolved V genes explain less than half of the discrepancy, and the remainder lacks a known reason. The sample has more than 65,000 clones on record, under 95% of them singletons. The top ten constitute more than 1% of the sample. Material: CD4+ or CD8+ T cells sorted from blood, obtained in a trial of the OX40 agonist ivuxolimab. The receptors originated from an adult with an advanced solid tumor such as melanoma, head and neck, liver or kidney cancer.

The rearrangement uses TRBV5-1 and TRBJ1-4; 10 bases agree with TRBD1. The V gene end was trimmed by 0 bases and the J gene end by 5 bases; junction bases not matched to a gene: 4. Germline V lookup: CDR1 SGHRS, CDR2 YFSETQ. The CDR3 spans 16 residues. CDR3: CASSLEMGQGNEKLFF. The CDR3 DNA sequence: TGCGCCAGCAGCTTGGAGATGGGACAGGGGAATGAAAAACTGTTTTTT.

Here the CDR3 DNA reads TGTGCCAGCAGGTGGACAGGGGGTGAGGAGACCCAGTACTTC. Amino acids: CASRWTGGEETQYF. The rearrangement joins TRBV6-6 to TRBJ2-5; TRBD1 aligns across 10 bases. V lost 6 bases to trimming and J lost 5 bases; unmatched junction nucleotides: 6. The CDR3 spans 14 residues. The germline V gene encodes CDR1 MNHNY and CDR2 SVGAGI (reference sequence).

The chain uses TRBV29-1 and TRBJ2-3, with 10 bases lining up with TRBD1. Germline loops: CDR1 SQVTM, CDR2 ANQGSEA. V lost 4 bases and J lost 1; bases outside the gene matches: 8. The CDR3 length is 16 residues. The CDR3 here is CSVAGQGVLGTDTQYF. CDR3 nucleotide sequence: TGCAGCGTTGCCGGACAGGGGGTTCTCGGCACAGATACGCAGTATTTT.

The rearrangement joins TRBV29-1 to TRBJ1-2; 8 nucleotides agree with TRBD1. The CDR3 loop spans 12 amino acids. Germline CDR1 reads SQVTM; CDR2 reads ANQGSEA. V shed 5 bases, J shed 6 bases, and the junction held 5 bases outside the gene matches. The CDR3 DNA is TGCAGCGTTTCAGGGGGCTCAGATGGCTACACCTTC. Translation gives CSVSGGSDGYTF.

This chain joins TRBV6-5 and TRBJ2-1, with 10 bases matching TRBD2. The junction had 5 bases not matched to a gene; V was cut back by 4 bases and J by 5 bases. Germline V gene lookup returns CDR1 MNHEY and CDR2 SVGAGI. The CDR3 sequence is 15 residues long. DNA of the CDR3: TGTGCCAGCAGTTGGGAGGGACTAGCGAACAATGAGCAGTTCTTC. Translating it yields CASSWEGLANNEQFF.

The V call is TRBV29-1, the J call TRBJ1-2; D remains ambiguous. In germline, CDR1 is SQVTM, CDR2 ANQGSEA. This CDR3 is built from 11 residues. V lost 5 bases and J lost 2, with 6 bases in between. CDR3 sequence: CSVSGNYGYTF. As DNA, the CDR3 is TGCAGCGTTTCGGGGAACTATGGCTACACCTTC.

J is TRBJ2-1 and V is TRBV29-1, with 9 bases lining up with TRBD1. Germline V gene lookup returns CDR1 SQVTM and CDR2 ANQGSEA. The CDR3 consists of 13 residues. V trimming: 5 bases; J trimming: 7 bases; junction bases outside the gene matches: 6. CDR3 sequence reads: CSVIPGQGNEQFF. CDR3 DNA sequence: TGCAGCGTTATTCCGGGACAGGGAAATGAGCAGTTCTTC.

This chain uses TRBV7-2 with TRBJ2-2; 10 bases line up with TRBD1. This CDR3 comprises 16 residues. Germline V gene data show CDR1 as SGHTA and CDR2 as FQGNSA. V trimming: 1 base; J trimming: 1 base; junction bases outside the gene matches: 0. CDR3 residues: CASSLGTGGNTGELFF. The CDR3 DNA is TGTGCCAGCAGCTTAGGGACAGGGGGGAACACCGGGGAGCTGTTTTTT.

This clone appeared a single time. CDR3 DNA: TGTGCCAGCACCCCCAGGGGAACCTTCAATCAGCCCCAGCATTTT. Amino acid sequence: CASTPRGTFNQPQHF. The chain recombines TRBV27 with TRBJ1-5, with a possible D match to TRBD1 (6 bases). Germline V gene lookup returns CDR1 MNHEY and CDR2 SMNVEV (reference sequence). The germline V and J ends were trimmed by 7 bases and 3 bases, with 16 bases remaining between them. The CDR3 has 15 residues.

This chain connects TRBV7-6 to TRBJ2-3; TRBD2 is a possible D gene (6 bases). The germline V and J ends were trimmed by 3 bases and 2 bases, with 21 bases remaining between them. Per germline, CDR1 SGHVS and CDR2 FNYEAQ. This CDR3 comprises 18 residues. CDR3 coding DNA: TGTGCCAGCAGCTTCGCCCCACGAGCGGGTCGGAACACAGATACGCAGTATTTT. It is translated as CASSFAPRAGRNTDTQYF.

The rearrangement links TRBV5-6 to TRBJ2-3; tentative D call: TRBD1 (6 bases). Germline CDR1 reads SGHDT; CDR2 reads YYEEEE. This CDR3 contains 15 residues. The V and J ends lost 3 bases and 2 bases respectively, with 13 bases between them. CDR3 coding DNA: TGTGCCAGCAGCTCCCGGGACACTGCCACAGATACGCAGTATTTT. It is translated as CASSSRDTATDTQYF.

The rearrangement links TRBV6-6 to TRBJ2-2; possibly TRBD1 for D (5 bases). Trimming took off 5 bases at V and 4 bases at J, with 8 bases between the two ends. The CDR3 runs to 13 residues. Germline lookup yields CDR1 MNHNY and CDR2 SVGAGI (reference sequence). CDR3 nucleotides: TGTGCCAGCAGTCCCCAGGGCACCGGGGAGCTGTTTTTT. Protein product: CASSPQGTGELFF.

This chain uses TRBV5-1 with TRBJ2-7, with 8 positions matching TRBD1. CDR3 length: 11 residues. Looked up from germline, CDR1 is SGHRS and CDR2 is YFSETQ. V was pared by 0 bases and J by 11 bases, with 1 base of the junction left unmatched. The CDR3 is CASSLGQGKYF. The CDR3, as DNA: TGCGCCAGCAGCTTGGGACAGGGGAAGTACTTC.

V and J are TRBV27 and TRBJ2-5; TRBD1 aligns across 9 bases. The CDR3 spans 15 residues. CDR1 is MNHEY and CDR2 is SMNVEV in the germline V gene (reference sequence). V was clipped by 8 bases and J by 2 bases; unmatched bases: 9. The CDR3 here is CASRRQGVIQETQYF. DNA of the CDR3: TGTGCCAGCCGGAGACAGGGGGTAATACAAGAGACCCAGTACTTC.